This TCR beta chain was sequenced for a study of blood T cell repertoires in COVID-19. Background on the study: Samples taken during acute and convalescent COVID-19 were collected in the United States, Italy and Spain.

Some clones are missing from TCRdb's copy, which holds only in-frame ones; the method was immunoSEQ multiplex PCR. The top ten hold less than 9% of the sample, which has 60,000 to 85,000 clones, 90% to 95% seen once. V was clipped by 2 bases and J by 6 bases; unmatched bases: 7. Germline V CDR1 and CDR2: SGHRS, YFSETQ. There are 15 residues in the CDR3. The rearrangement joins TRBV5-1 to TRBJ2-2; the match to TRBD1 covers 7 bases. The sample comprised peripheral blood. The receptor's source is a man in his forties or fifties with COVID-19, enrolled during active disease. This CDR3 reads CASSFQGVLAGELFF. The CDR3 nucleotides read TGCGCCAGCAGCTTCCAGGGGGTTTTGGCCGGGGAGCTGTTTTTT.